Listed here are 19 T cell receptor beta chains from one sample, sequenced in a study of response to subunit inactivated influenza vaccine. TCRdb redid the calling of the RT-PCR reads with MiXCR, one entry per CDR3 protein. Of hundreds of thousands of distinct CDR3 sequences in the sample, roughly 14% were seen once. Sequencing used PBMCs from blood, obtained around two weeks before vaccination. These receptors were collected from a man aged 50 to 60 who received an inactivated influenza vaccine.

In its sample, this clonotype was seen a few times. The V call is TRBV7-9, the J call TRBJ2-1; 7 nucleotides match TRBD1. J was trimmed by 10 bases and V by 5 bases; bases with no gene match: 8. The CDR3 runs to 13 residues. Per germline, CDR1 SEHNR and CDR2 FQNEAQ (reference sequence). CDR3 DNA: TGTGCCAGCAGCCTACCGGGACAGAGCGAGCAGTTCTTC. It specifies CASSLPGQSEQFF.

The CDR3 reads CSARGQGIGNSPLHF. The CDR3 region has the DNA TGCAGTGCTAGAGGACAGGGGATAGGTAATTCACCCCTCCACTTT. The V gene is TRBV20-1, the J gene TRBJ1-6; 8 nucleotides align to TRBD1. This CDR3 is 15 amino acids long. V lost 1 base to trimming and J lost 6 bases; unmatched junction nucleotides: 5. Germline assignment: CDR1 DFQATT and CDR2 SNEGSKA (reference sequence).

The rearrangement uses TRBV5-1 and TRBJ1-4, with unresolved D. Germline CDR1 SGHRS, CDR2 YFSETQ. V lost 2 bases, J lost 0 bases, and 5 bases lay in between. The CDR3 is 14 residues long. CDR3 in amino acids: CASSFQSTNEKLFF. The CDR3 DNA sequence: TGCGCCAGCAGCTTTCAATCAACTAATGAAAAACTGTTTTTT.

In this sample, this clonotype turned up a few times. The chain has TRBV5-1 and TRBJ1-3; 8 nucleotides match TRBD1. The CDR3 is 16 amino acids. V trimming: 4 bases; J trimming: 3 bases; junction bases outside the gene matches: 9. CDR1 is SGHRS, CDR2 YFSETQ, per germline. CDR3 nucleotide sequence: TGCGCCAGCAGCCCAGGACAGGGCGGTCTTGGAAACACCATATATTTT. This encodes CASSPGQGGLGNTIYF.

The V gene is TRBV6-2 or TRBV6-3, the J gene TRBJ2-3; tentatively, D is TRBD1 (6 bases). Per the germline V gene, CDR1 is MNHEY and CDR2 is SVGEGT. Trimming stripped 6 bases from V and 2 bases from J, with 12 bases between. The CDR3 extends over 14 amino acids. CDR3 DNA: TGTGCCAGCAGCTGGGGGACACTCACAGATACGCAGTATTTT. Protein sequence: CASSWGTLTDTQYF.

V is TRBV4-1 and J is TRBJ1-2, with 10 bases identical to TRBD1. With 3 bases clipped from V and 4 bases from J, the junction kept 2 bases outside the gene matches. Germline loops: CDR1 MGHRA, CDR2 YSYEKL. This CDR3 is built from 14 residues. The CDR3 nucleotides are TGCGCCAGCAGCCAGACAGGGGGCCTCTATGGCTACACCTTC. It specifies CASSQTGGLYGYTF.

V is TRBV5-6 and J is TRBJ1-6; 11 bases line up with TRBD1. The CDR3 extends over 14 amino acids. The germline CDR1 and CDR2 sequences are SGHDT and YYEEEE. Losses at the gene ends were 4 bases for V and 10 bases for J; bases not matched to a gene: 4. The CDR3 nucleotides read TGTGCCAGCAGCGCGGACAGGGGGCGATCACCCCTCCACTTT. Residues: CASSADRGRSPLHF.

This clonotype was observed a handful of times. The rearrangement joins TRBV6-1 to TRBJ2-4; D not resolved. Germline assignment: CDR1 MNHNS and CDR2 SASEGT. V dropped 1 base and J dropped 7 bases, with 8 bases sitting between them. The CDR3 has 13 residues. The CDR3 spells CASSEVLLNIQYF. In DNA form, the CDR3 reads TGTGCCAGCAGTGAAGTGCTACTTAACATTCAGTACTTC.

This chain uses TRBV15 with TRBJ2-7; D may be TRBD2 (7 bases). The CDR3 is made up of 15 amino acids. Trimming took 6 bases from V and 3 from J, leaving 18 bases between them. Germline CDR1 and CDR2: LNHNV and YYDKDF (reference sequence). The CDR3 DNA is TGTGCCACCAGGGCTTCTGAGGGGGGGTACTACGAGCAGTACTTC. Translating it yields CATRASEGGYYEQYF.

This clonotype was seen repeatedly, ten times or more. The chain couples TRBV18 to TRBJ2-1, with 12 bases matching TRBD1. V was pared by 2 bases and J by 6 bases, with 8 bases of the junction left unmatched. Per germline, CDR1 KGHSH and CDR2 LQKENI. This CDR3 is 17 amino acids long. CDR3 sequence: CASSPYTGQGAINEQFF. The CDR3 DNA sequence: TGTGCCAGCTCACCATACACGGGACAGGGGGCGATCAATGAGCAGTTCTTC.

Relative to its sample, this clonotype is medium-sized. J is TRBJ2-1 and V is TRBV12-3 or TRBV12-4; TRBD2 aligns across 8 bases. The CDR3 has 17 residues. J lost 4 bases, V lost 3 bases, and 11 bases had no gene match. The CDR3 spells CASSFQLSGGKYNEQFF. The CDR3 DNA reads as TGTGCCAGCAGTTTCCAGCTAAGCGGGGGCAAATACAATGAGCAGTTCTTC.

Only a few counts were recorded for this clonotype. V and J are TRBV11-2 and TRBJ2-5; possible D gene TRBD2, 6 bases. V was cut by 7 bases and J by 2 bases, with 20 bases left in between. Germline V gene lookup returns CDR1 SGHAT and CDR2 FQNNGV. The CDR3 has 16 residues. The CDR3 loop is CASTRYRGITQETQYF. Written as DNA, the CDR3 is TGTGCCAGCACCCGTTATCGGGGGATTACTCAAGAGACCCAGTACTTC.

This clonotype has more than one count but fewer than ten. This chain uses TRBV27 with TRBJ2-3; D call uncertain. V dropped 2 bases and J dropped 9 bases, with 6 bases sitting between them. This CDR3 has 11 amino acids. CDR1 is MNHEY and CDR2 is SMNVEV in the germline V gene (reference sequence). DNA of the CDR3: TGTGCCAGCAGTTTAGGTACGACGCAGTATTTT. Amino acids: CASSLGTTQYF.

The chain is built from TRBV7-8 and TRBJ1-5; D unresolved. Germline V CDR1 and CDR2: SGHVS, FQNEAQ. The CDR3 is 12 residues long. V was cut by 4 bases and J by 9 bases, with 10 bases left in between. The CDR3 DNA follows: TGTGCCAGCAGCTCAAGGACGTCGCCCCAGCATTTT. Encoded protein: CASSSRTSPQHF.

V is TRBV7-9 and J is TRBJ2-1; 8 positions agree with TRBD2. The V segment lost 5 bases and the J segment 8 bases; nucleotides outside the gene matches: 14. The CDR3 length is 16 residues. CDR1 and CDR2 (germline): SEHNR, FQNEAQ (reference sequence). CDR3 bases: TGTGCCAGCAGCAATCCGGGACTAGGTCCCCCCCATGAGCAGTTCTTC. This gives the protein CASSNPGLGPPHEQFF. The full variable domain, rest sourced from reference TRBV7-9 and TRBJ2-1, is DTGVSQNPRHKITKRGQNVTFRCDPISEHNRLYWYRQTLGQGPEFLTYFQNEAQLEKSRLLSDRFSAERPKGSFSTLEIQRTEQGDSAMYLCASSNPGLGPPHEQFFGPGTRLTVL.

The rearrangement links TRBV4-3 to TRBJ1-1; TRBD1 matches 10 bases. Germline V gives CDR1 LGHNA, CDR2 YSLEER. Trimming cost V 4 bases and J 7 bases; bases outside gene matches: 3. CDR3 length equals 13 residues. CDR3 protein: CASSLGQGFEAFF. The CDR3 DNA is TGCGCCAGCAGCCTGGGACAGGGGTTTGAAGCTTTCTTT.

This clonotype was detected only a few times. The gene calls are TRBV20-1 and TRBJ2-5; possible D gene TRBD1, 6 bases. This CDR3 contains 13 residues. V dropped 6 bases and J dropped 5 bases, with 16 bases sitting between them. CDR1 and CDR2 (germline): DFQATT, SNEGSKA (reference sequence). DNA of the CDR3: TGCAGTGCCCCTCAGGGGACCATGGAGACCCAGTACTTC. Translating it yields CSAPQGTMETQYF.

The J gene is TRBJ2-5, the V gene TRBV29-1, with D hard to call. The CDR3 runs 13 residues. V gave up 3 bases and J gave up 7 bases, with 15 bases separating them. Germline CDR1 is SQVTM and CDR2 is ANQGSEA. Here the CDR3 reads CSVEGTVLGTQYF. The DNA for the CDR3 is TGCAGCGTTGAGGGAACAGTCTTGGGGACCCAGTACTTC.

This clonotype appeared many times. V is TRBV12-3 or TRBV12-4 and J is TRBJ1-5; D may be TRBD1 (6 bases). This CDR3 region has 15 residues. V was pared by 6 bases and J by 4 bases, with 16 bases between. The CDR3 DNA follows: TGTGCCAGCAGGGTCGACAGGACAAAAAATCAGCCCCAGCATTTT. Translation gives CASRVDRTKNQPQHF.